This T cell receptor (beta chain) was profiled in a study of response to subunit inactivated influenza vaccine. Study-level findings and limits: The authors offered the suggestion that each seasonal influenza vaccination recruits few new T cells.

CDR1 MDHEN and CDR2 SYDVKM come from the germline V gene. V lost 7 bases to trimming and J lost 3 bases, with 13 bases between them. CDR3 length equals 14 residues. Each CDR3 protein is one row after TCRdb ran MiXCR on the RT-PCR reads. The sample lists fewer than 600,000 distinct CDR3 sequences, roughly 7.6% seen once, with 13% in the top ten. A remark on this clonotype: The antigen remains undetermined.

The source was PBMCs from blood, collected about 24 months after vaccination. The gene calls are TRBV28 and TRBJ1-5; D is possibly TRBD1 (6 bases). The receptor was isolated from a man in his fifties or sixties who received an inactivated influenza vaccine. This CDR3 reads CASTQDSLNQPQHF. CDR3 nucleotide sequence: TGTGCCAGCACCCAGGACAGCCTCAATCAGCCCCAGCATTTT.